This T cell receptor (beta chain) was obtained from a study of blood T cell repertoires in COVID-19. Across the whole study: Collection of acute and convalescent COVID-19 samples took place in the United States, Italy and Spain. The analysed material was cDNA or gDNA that came from T cells, B-cell-depleted T cells, or PBMCs.

Germline loops: CDR1 SGHRS, CDR2 YFSETQ. Trimming took 9 bases from V and 1 from J; bases not matched to a gene: 5. CDR3 length: 14 amino acids. Methods used by the authors: Estimation of nucleated cell counts relied on the amplification of reference gene primers. Repertoires were generated with immunoSEQ multiplex PCR, while TCRdb's copy carries only in-frame clones and drops some. The D gene and trimming were derived from the DNA, and the V and J assignments and clone size from that table. The sample holds 70,000 or so clones, roughly 79% seen once. The sequence came from a man aged 55 to 70 with acute or convalescent COVID-19. The sequenced sample was peripheral blood. The chain is built from TRBV5-1 and TRBJ2-2; TRBD1 matches 8 bases. Here the CDR3 reads CATTGTGNTGELFF. The CDR3 coding sequence is TGCGCCACCACCGGGACAGGGAACACCGGGGAGCTGTTTTTT.